This TCR beta chain derives from a study of T cells in localized non-small cell lung cancer. Study-wide results and limits: Higher T cell density in the blood was associated with longer overall survival, whereas higher adjacent-lung clonality associated with shorter survival. For the top 100 tumor clones, a median roughly 56 also appeared in adjacent lung.

This clone was seen a few times. The antigen remains unidentified. Assay used: immunoSEQ multiplex PCR; TCRdb lists only in-frame clones, some missing. Found here are 3,000 to 4,500 clones, roughly a fifth of them singletons; the top ten hold approximately 5.5%. This CDR3 contains 15 residues. Germline CDR1 reads SGHNT; CDR2 reads YENEEA. Deletions cut 5 bases from V and 0 bases from J, with 13 bases between. This TCR was recovered from a female donor over 55 with stage II lung adenocarcinoma. The sample consisted of lung tumor tissue, taken before any cancer treatment. The rearrangement uses TRBV11-3 and TRBJ1-2; D might be TRBD1 (5 bases). The DNA of the CDR3 is TGTGCCAGCAGCGAGGGGACGGGAGCTAACTATGGCTACACCTTC. It encodes CASSEGTGANYGYTF.